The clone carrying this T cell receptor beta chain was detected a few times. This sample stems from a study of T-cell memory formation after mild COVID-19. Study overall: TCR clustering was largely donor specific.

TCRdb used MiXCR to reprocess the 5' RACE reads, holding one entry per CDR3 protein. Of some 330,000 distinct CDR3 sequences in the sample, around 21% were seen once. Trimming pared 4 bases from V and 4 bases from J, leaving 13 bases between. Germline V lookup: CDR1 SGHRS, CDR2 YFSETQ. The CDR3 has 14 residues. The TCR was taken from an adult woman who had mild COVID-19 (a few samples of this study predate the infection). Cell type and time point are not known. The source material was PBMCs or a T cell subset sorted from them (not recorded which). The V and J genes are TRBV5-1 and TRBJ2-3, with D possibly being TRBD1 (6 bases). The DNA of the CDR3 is TGCGCCAGCAGCCCGCGGACAGATGCAGATACGCAGTATTTT. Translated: CASSPRTDADTQYF.